The clone carrying this T cell receptor beta chain was counted at least ten times. The target antigen is unknown. Molecular barcoded adaptors covering alpha/delta and beta/gamma chains were used on 400 to 450 ng RNA. TCRdb analysed the reads with MiXCR anew, one entry per CDR3 protein. The sample has about 50,000 distinct CDR3 sequences; less than 20% are singletons. Germline values: CDR1 SNHLY, CDR2 FYNNEI. This CDR3 spans 14 amino acids. V was shortened by 4 bases and J by 0 bases, with 9 bases between the two germline ends. This sample stems from a study of read filtering for tumor transcriptome and immune sequencing. About the research overall: Under 10 patients were R-ISS I, some 15 were R-ISS II, six or seven were R-ISS III.

At the time of active disease, bone marrow was collected from every patient. General observations from the study: This fraction held mixed bone marrow immune cells after CD138-negative sorting.

The chain recombines TRBV2 with TRBJ1-1; perhaps TRBD1 as D (5 bases). The specimen was a population of CD138-negative cells sorted from bone marrow. The receptor was isolated from a donor at least 40 years old with multiple myeloma. For the CDR3, the DNA is TGTGCCAGCAGTGGAGGGGTCATGAACACTGAAGCTTTCTTT. This translates into CASSGGVMNTEAFF.